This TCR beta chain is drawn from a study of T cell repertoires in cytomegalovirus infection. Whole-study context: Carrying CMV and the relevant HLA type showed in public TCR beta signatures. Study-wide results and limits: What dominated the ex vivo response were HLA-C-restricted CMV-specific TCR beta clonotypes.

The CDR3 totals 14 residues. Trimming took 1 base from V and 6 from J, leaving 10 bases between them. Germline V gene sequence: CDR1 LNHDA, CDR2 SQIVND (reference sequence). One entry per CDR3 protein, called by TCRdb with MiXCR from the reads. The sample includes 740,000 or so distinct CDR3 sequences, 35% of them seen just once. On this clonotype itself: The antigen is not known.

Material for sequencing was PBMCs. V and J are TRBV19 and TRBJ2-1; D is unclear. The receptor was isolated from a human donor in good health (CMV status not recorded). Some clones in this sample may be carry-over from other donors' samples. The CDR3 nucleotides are TGTGCCAGTAGTATAGGAGGCCGCGGCAATGAGCAGTTCTTC. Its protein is CASSIGGRGNEQFF.